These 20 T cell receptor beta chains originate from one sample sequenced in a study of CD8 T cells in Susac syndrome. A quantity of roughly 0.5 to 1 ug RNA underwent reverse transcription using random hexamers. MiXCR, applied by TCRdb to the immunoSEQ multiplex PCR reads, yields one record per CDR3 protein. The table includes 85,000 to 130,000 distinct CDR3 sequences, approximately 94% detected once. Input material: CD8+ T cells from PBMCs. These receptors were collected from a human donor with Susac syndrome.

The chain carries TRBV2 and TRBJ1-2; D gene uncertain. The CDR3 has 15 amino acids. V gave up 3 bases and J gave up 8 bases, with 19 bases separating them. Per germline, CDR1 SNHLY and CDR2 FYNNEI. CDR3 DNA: TGTGCCAGCAGTGACGTAGCAAGGGCAGGACGCGGCTACACCTTC. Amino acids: CASSDVARAGRGYTF. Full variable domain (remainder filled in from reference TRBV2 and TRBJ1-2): EPEVTQTPSHQVTQMGQEVILRCVPISNHLYFYWYRQILGQKVEFLVSFYNNEISEKSEIFDDQFSVERPDGSNFTLKIRSTKLEDSAMYFCASSDVARAGRGYTFGSGTRLTVV.

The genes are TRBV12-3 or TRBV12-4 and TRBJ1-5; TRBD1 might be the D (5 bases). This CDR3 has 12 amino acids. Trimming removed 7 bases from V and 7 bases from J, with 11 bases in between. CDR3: CASTGGGQPQHF. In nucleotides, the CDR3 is TGTGCCAGCACGGGGGGAGGGCAGCCCCAGCATTTT.

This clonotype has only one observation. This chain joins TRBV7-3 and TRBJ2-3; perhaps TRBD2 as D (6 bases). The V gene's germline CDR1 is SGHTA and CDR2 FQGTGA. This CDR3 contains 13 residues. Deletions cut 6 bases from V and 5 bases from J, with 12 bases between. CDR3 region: CASSPRSGDTQYF. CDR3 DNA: TGTGCCAGCAGTCCCCGTAGCGGAGATACGCAGTATTTT.

CDR3: CASSPEAAINEQFF. The CDR3 coding sequence is TGTGCCAGTAGTCCAGAGGCGGCAATCAATGAGCAGTTCTTC. The chain recombines TRBV19 with TRBJ2-1; no reliable D call. The length of the CDR3 is 14 residues. With 5 bases removed from V and 6 bases from J, the gap between germline ends came to 14 bases. The germline V gene has CDR1 LNHDA and CDR2 SQIVND (reference sequence). Combining the CDR3 with reference TRBV19 and TRBJ2-1 gives the whole variable domain DGGITQSPKYLFRKEGQNVTLSCEQNLNHDAMYWYRQDPGQGLRLIYYSQIVNDFQKGDIAEGYSVSREKKESFPLTVTSAQKNPTAFYLCASSPEAAINEQFFGPGTRLTVL.

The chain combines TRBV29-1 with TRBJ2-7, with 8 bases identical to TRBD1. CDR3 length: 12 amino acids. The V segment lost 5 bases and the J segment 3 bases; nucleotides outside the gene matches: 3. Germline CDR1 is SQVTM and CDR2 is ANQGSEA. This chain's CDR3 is CSVPGGGYEQYF. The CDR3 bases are TGCAGCGTTCCAGGGGGCGGCTACGAGCAGTACTTC.

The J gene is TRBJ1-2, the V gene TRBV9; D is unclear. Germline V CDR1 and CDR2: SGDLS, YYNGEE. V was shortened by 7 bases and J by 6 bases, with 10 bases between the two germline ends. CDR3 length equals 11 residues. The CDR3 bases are TGTGCCAGCGGGAGGGCAGATGGCTACACCTTC. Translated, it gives CASGRADGYTF.

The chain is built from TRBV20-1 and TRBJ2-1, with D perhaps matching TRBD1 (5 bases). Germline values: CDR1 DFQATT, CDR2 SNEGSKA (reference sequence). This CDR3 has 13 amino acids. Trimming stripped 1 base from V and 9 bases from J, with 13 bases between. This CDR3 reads CSARGPRVVEQFF. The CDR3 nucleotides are TGCAGTGCTAGAGGACCCAGGGTGGTTGAGCAGTTCTTC.

For the CDR3, the DNA is TGCAGTGCACGGACTAGCGCCGCCTACGAGCAGTACTTC. Amino acid sequence: CSARTSAAYEQYF. This chain links TRBV20-1 with TRBJ2-7, with 9 bases identical to TRBD2. The CDR3 runs to 13 residues. Germline CDR1 DFQATT, CDR2 SNEGSKA (reference sequence). After removal of 6 bases from V and 2 bases from J, the junction contained 5 bases not matched to a gene.

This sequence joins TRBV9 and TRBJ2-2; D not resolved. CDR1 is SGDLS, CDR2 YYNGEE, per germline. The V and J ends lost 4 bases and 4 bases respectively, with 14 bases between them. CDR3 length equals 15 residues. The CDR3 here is CASSPQPDGTGELFF. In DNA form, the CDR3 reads TGTGCCAGCAGCCCACAACCCGACGGCACCGGGGAGCTGTTTTTT. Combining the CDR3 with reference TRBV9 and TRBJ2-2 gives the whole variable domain DSGVTQTPKHLITATGQRVTLRCSPRSGDLSVYWYQQSLDQGLQFLIQYYNGEERAKGNILERFSAQQFPDLHSELNLSSLELGDSALYFCASSPQPDGTGELFFGEGSRLTVL.

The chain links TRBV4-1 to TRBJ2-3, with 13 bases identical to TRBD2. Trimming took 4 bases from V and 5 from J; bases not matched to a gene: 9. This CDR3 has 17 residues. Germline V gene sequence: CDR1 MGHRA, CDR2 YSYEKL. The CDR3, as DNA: TGCGCCAGCAGCCGTCGGACTAGCGGGGGCCCGGAAGATACGCAGTATTTT. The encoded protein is CASSRRTSGGPEDTQYF.

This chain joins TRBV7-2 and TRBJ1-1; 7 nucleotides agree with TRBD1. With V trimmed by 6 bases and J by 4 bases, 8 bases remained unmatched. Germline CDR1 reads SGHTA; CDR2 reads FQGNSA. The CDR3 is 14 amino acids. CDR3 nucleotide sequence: TGTGCCAGCAGGCAAACAGGGGCGGCCACTGAAGCTTTCTTT. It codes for CASRQTGAATEAFF.

Written as DNA, the CDR3 is TGTGCCAGCAGCTTGGGGGGGGCTCAGGAGCAGTACTTC. Amino acid sequence: CASSLGGAQEQYF. The chain carries TRBV5-6 and TRBJ2-7; either TRBD1 or TRBD2 may supply D (6 bases each). Germline V gene sequence: CDR1 SGHDT, CDR2 YYEEEE. The CDR3 covers 13 residues. The germline V and J ends were trimmed by 0 bases and 7 bases, with 11 bases remaining between them.

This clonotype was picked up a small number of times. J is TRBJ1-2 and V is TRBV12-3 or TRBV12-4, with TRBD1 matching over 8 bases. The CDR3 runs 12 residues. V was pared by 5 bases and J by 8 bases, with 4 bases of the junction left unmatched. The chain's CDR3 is CASSPGTGGYTF. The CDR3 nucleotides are TGTGCCAGCAGTCCCGGGACAGGCGGCTACACCTTC.

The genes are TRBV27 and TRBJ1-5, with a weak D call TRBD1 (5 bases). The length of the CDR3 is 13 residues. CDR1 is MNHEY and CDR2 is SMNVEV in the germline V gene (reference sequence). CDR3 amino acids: CATGGGSNQPQHF. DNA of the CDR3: TGTGCGACGGGGGGAGGTAGCAATCAGCCCCAGCATTTT.

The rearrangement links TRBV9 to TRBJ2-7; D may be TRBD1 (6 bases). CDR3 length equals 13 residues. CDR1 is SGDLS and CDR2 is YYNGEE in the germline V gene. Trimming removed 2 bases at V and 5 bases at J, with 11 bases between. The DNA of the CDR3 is TGTGCCAGCAGCGTGAGGGGGTTCGACGAGCAGTACTTC. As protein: CASSVRGFDEQYF.

The CDR3 protein is CATSAGDGYNEQFF. CDR3 DNA sequence: TGTGCCACCAGTGCAGGGGATGGCTACAATGAGCAGTTCTTC. The chain combines TRBV24-1 with TRBJ2-1, with D maybe TRBD1 (6 bases). The germline gives CDR1 KGHDR, CDR2 SFDVKD. CDR3 length: 14 amino acids. V lost 5 bases to trimming and J lost 3 bases, with 10 bases between them.

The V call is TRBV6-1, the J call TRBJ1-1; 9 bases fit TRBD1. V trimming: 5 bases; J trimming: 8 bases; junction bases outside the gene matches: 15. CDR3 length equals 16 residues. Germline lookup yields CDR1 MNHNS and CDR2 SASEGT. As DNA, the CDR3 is TGTGCCAGCAGTCCTCTCACCGGGACAGGGTACCGGGAAGCTTTCTTT. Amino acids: CASSPLTGTGYREAFF.

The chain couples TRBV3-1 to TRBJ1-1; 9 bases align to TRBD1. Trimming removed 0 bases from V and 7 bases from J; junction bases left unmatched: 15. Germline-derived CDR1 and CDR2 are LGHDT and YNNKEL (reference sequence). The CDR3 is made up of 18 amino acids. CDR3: CASSQEGPWDRESDEAFF. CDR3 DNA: TGTGCCAGCAGCCAAGAAGGGCCGTGGGACAGGGAGTCGGATGAAGCTTTCTTT.

In DNA, the CDR3 is TGCAGTGCTAGGATTTGGGACAGCTTAGAGACCCAGTACTTC. As protein: CSARIWDSLETQYF. This chain links TRBV20-1 with TRBJ2-5, with 7 bases fitting TRBD1. From germline, CDR1 is DFQATT and CDR2 SNEGSKA (reference sequence). The CDR3 has 14 residues. V lost 3 bases to trimming and J lost 4 bases; unmatched junction nucleotides: 8.

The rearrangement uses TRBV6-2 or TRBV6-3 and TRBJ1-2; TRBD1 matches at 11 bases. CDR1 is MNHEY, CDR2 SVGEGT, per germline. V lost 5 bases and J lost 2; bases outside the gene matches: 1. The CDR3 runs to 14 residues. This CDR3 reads CASSRTGGNYGYTF. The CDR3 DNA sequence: TGTGCCAGCAGTCGGACAGGGGGCAACTATGGCTACACCTTC.